This TCR beta chain was found in a study of blood T cell repertoires in COVID-19. Study-wide background: Italy, Spain and the United States were the sources of the convalescent and acute COVID-19 samples. From T cells, B-cell-depleted T cells, or PBMCs came the material, which was cDNA or gDNA.

Per the study methods: Reference gene primer amplification yielded estimated nucleated cell counts. TCRdb's table, derived via immunoSEQ multiplex PCR, lists solely in-frame clones and lacks some. The V and J calls and clone size come from that table; D and trimming were worked out from the DNA. The data show about 100,000 clones, 92% seen once. CDR1 SEHNR and CDR2 FQNEAQ come from the germline V gene (reference sequence). V lost 5 bases and J lost 2; bases outside the gene matches: 2. The CDR3 sequence is 13 residues long. The chain uses TRBV7-9 and TRBJ1-2; 7 bases are a match to TRBD1. Sequencing used peripheral blood. The sequence derives from a man aged 45-65 years with active COVID-19. The CDR3 is CASSKGQNYGYTF. CDR3 DNA: TGTGCCAGCAGCAAGGGACAGAACTATGGCTACACCTTC.